This T cell receptor beta chain is from a study of OX40 agonist ivuxolimab in advanced cancers. Study observations and caveats: Also showing low normalized T-cell clonal expansion were some of the nonresponders.

Using immunoSEQ multiplex PCR, the repertoire was profiled, and TCRdb retains in-frame clones only, with some absent. The table records about 70,000 clones, 81% of them present only once. With respect to this clone: Its cognate antigen is unknown.

People who had autoimmune disease history or systemic immunosuppression were excluded. Germline CDR1 reads SGHAT; CDR2 reads FQNNGV. The CDR3 spans 15 residues. Trimming cost V 5 bases and J 5 bases; bases outside gene matches: 8. This chain connects TRBV11-2 to TRBJ2-3, with 9 positions matching TRBD1. The origin of this receptor is an adult with an advanced solid tumor such as melanoma, head and neck, liver or kidney cancer. The sequenced sample was CD4+ or CD8+ T cells sorted from blood, obtained in a trial of the OX40 agonist ivuxolimab. The CDR3 bases are TGTGCCAGCAGCCTCCGGGACAGGGCTGGAGATACGCAGTATTTT. This translates into CASSLRDRAGDTQYF.